The rows below give T cell receptor beta chains drawn from one sample of a study of blood T cells in healthy people across ages. TCRdb itself ran the 5' RACE reads through MiXCR, one entry per CDR3 protein. The sample holds almost 800,000 distinct CDR3 sequences, over 45% seen once. Sequenced: blood. These receptor sequences come from a man aged 25-45 years in good health. Both conserved end residues are part of each CDR3. A D gene is named only where the DNA matches it firmly. Expanded clones are given a class, and other clones once, few, many or no size at all.

clone_size j_call v_call d_call cdr3_aa cdr3_nt
- TRBJ2-7 TRBV7-2 TRBD2 CASSTQRASGGPPSYNEQYF TGTGCCAGCAGCACGCAGAGGGCTAGCGGGGGCCCCCCCTCCTACAATGAGCAGTACTTC
many TRBJ2-7 TRBV4-2 - CASSQVGAGYEQYF TGTGCCAGCAGCCAAGTAGGAGCAGGCTACGAGCAGTACTTC
- TRBJ2-3 TRBV7-9 - CASRRLGGIGEDTQYF TGTGCCAGCAGGCGCCTGGGTGGGATCGGGGAAGATACGCAGTATTTT
- TRBJ2-1 TRBV7-6 TRBD2 CASSPPGGASGAYNEQFF TGTGCCAGCAGCCCCCCCGGCGGAGCTAGCGGGGCTTACAATGAGCAGTTCTTC
- TRBJ1-2 TRBV20-1 - CSARGGGRHGYTF TGCAGTGCTAGAGGGGGGGGGCGGCATGGCTACACCTTC
- TRBJ2-1 TRBV20-1 TRBD2 CSARSGLYNEQFF TGCAGTGCTAGATCGGGACTATACAATGAGCAGTTCTTC
few TRBJ2-5 TRBV29-1 - CSVREQSQETQYF TGCAGCGTTAGAGAGCAGTCCCAAGAGACCCAGTACTTC
- TRBJ2-1 TRBV5-6 - CASKQFNEQFF TGTGCCAGCAAACAGTTTAATGAGCAGTTCTTC
- TRBJ1-5 TRBV20-1 - CSARAPLGSQGGQPQHF TGCAGTGCTAGAGCCCCCCTGGGATCCCAGGGCGGTCAGCCCCAGCATTTT
- TRBJ2-7 TRBV14 TRBD1 CASSQDSTGGYEQYF TGTGCCAGCAGCCAAGATTCCACAGGGGGCTACGAGCAGTACTTC
- TRBJ1-2 TRBV7-2 TRBD1 CASSSLPGQGYGYTF TGTGCCAGCAGCTCACTCCCGGGACAGGGTTATGGCTACACCTTC
- TRBJ2-1 TRBV7-7 TRBD2 CASSTGLAGDGNEQFF TGTGCTAGCAGCACCGGACTAGCGGGAGATGGAAATGAGCAGTTCTTC
- TRBJ2-5 TRBV27 - CASGTGPIFLTQYF TGTGCCAGCGGTACTGGACCCATTTTTTTGACCCAGTACTTC
- TRBJ2-7 TRBV7-2 - CASSLRSNSYEQYF TGTGCCAGCAGCTTACGCTCCAACTCCTACGAGCAGTACTTC
once TRBJ2-1 TRBV5-1 - CASSEVEGEYNEQFF TGCGCCAGCAGCGAGGTCGAAGGAGAGTACAATGAGCAGTTCTTC
- TRBJ2-7 TRBV5-1 TRBD1 CASSSSDRVDEQYF TGCGCCAGCAGCTCATCGGACAGGGTAGATGAGCAGTACTTC
- TRBJ1-2 TRBV28 - CASRPGDAGLSGYGYTF TGTGCCAGCAGGCCTGGGGACGCTGGTCTATCGGGCTATGGCTACACCTTC
- TRBJ1-2 TRBV6-1 TRBD1 CASSRVAPGQGAPTDGYTF TGTGCCAGCAGCCGAGTAGCACCGGGACAGGGGGCACCTACGGATGGCTACACCTTC
few TRBJ2-7 TRBV29-1 - CSVAAVLPPDEQYF TGCAGCGTTGCGGCGGTCCTTCCCCCCGACGAGCAGTACTTC
few TRBJ1-2 TRBV20-1 - CSATSHYNYGYTF TGCAGTGCTACCTCGCACTATAACTATGGCTACACCTTC
few TRBJ2-7 TRBV3-1 - CASSHTGGVYEQYF TGTGCCAGCAGCCACACGGGCGGAGTCTACGAGCAGTACTTC
few TRBJ2-7 TRBV11-1 - CASSLDWWAYEQYF TGTGCCAGCAGCTTGGATTGGTGGGCCTACGAGCAGTACTTC
- TRBJ1-1 TRBV20-1 TRBD1 CSARDSRQGHTEAFF TGCAGTGCTAGAGATTCGCGACAGGGCCACACTGAAGCTTTCTTT
few TRBJ2-7 TRBV6-5 - CASSYKWQAPSYLSYSYEQYF TGTGCCAGCAGTTACAAGTGGCAGGCCCCCAGCTACCTTTCCTACTCCTACGAGCAGTACTTC
- TRBJ2-3 TRBV11-1 TRBD1 CASSSRTGIDTQYF TGTGCCAGCAGCTCCCGGACAGGTATTGATACGCAGTATTTT
- TRBJ2-5 TRBV7-2 - CASSTDSNEQYF TGTGCCAGCAGCACCGACTCTAATGAGCAGTACTTC
few TRBJ2-3 TRBV7-2 - CASSLGGQPTDTQYF TGTGCCAGCAGCTTAGGCGGACAGCCCACAGATACGCAGTATTTT
- TRBJ2-3 TRBV5-1 - CASAKVGDTQYF TGCGCCAGCGCTAAAGTAGGAGATACGCAGTATTTT
- TRBJ2-5 TRBV27 TRBD2 CASRSFAGGGETQYF TGTGCCAGCAGATCTTTCGCGGGAGGGGGGGAGACCCAGTACTTC
- TRBJ1-2 TRBV4-3 - CASSQGGAGIYGYTF TGCGCCAGCAGCCAAGGAGGGGCAGGGATCTATGGCTACACCTTC
few TRBJ2-7 TRBV27 - CASSLPARYEQYF TGTGCCAGCAGTTTACCTGCGCGGTACGAGCAGTACTTC
once TRBJ1-6 TRBV6-6 - CAIPSPPLHF TGTGCCATCCCTAGCCCACCCCTCCACTTT
few TRBJ2-1 TRBV27 - CASSLSLPAGPSSYNEQFF TGTGCCAGCAGTTTATCGTTGCCGGCGGGCCCTAGCTCCTACAATGAGCAGTTCTTC
few TRBJ2-1 TRBV16 TRBD2 CASSHGGTSGYNEQFF TGTGCCAGCAGCCACGGTGGGACTAGCGGATACAATGAGCAGTTCTTC
- TRBJ2-5 TRBV15 TRBD2 CATSPQRASGRSETQYF TGTGCCACCAGCCCCCAGAGGGCTAGCGGGAGGAGCGAGACCCAGTACTTC